This T cell receptor (beta chain) was identified in a study of blood T cells in healthy people across ages (dated by TCRdb to the mid-2010s). In the study overall: Template switching captured roughly one uniquely barcoded TCR beta cDNA molecule per two T cells in model experiments. The study measured age-related changes in TCR beta repertoire diversity using deep sequencing normalized with unique cDNA molecular identifiers. Donors were grouped into four age groups: young (average approximately 15 years), middle-aged (39), aged (around 60) and long-lived (approximately 82). To avoid experimental bias, donors of different ages were randomly spread across the sequencing lanes. Two additional independent replicas of 1 million unique cDNA reads from the same blood draw were analyzed for two donors (one aged 18 to 30 and one aged 80 or older).

Donors were around 37 systemically healthy Caucasian individuals from Russia aged roughly 6 to 90 years. About 10 milliliters of peripheral blood were collected from each donor into EDTA-treated Vacutainer tubes. PBMCs were isolated by Ficoll-Paque density-gradient centrifugation, with at least 6.5 million obtained per sample. Trizol reagent was used to extract total RNA from the PBMCs, yielding at least 5 micrograms per sample. For every donor, flow cytometry on a PBMC aliquot measured the percentage of naive CD45RAhigh/CD27high T cells. To prepare the library, 5' RACE was applied. Sequencing took place on an Illumina HiSeq 2500. A second 7 to 11 cycle PCR used a sample-barcoded 5' primer and a J-beta primer mix. A unique molecular identifier was introduced onto each TCR beta cDNA molecule by a template-switch 5' adaptor carrying 12 random nucleotides. Each sample yielded at least 2.5 million CDR3-containing paired-end reads. First-strand cDNA synthesis was performed from all RNA using the Mint cDNA synthesis kit, with priming by a TRBC-specific oligonucleotide. Following uracil-DNA glycosylase treatment, all cDNA underwent a first 18-cycle PCR with the universal primers M1SS and BC2_uni_R. In the source study's methods: For normalization, 1 million high-quality reads were randomly selected from each sample, with every read carrying a distinct molecular identifier. Instead of being binned into consensus sequences, reads with shared molecular identifiers were discarded. MiTCR, run with a Q25 quality threshold and the strictest error-elimination algorithm, handled CDR3 identification, clonotype clustering and error correction. A nonparametric unseen species model using Euler transformation provided a lower-bound estimate of total TCR beta diversity. TCRdb reran the public reads through fastp at Q25 and MiXCR, keeping productive beta chains. Each CDR3 protein appears once, grouped with its most common genes and DNA. Here the V and J calls rest on TCRdb's processing, not on the authors' analysis. This sample comprises about 1 million distinct CDR3 sequences, more than 35% of them detected only once. The ten largest make up about 20% of the sample.

For this clonotype: The antigen this receptor binds is unknown. Per-base qualities were not stored, and no clone one base away is much larger.

Results the study describes overall, beyond this receptor: Observed TCR beta diversity per million T cells fell roughly linearly with age, and a significant reduction was already apparent by age roughly 41. Compared with the aged group, more naive CD4+ T cells, fewer expanded clones and increased TCR diversity were shown by the long-lived group, suggesting age selection. Total diversity estimates from one million sequenced T cells were considered lower bounds and underestimates. The percentage of naive T cells measured by flow cytometry correlated strongly with observed TCR beta diversity. Because donor CMV infection status was unknown, age-related changes in expanded clonotypes were potentially confounded. Because profiling used bulk unsorted PBMCs, naive and antigen-experienced compartments could not be compared conclusively.

The clonotype was recovered from a woman aged 55-69 years in good health. The specimen was blood.

This receptor carries the CDR3 CASSRTVGETQYF. The base sequence is TGTGCCAGCAGTCGGACAGTGGGAGAGACCCAGTACTTC. The V and J genes are TRBV6-5 and TRBJ2-5; TRBD1 is a possible D gene, resting on 6 matching bases. From a lookup of the germline V gene, CDR1 and CDR2 are MNHEY and SVGAGI. Trimming takes 5 bases from V and 4 bases from J, and the germline ends sit 11 bases apart. The CDR3 numbers 13 residues from cysteine through phenylalanine. Only the CDR3 region is kept as DNA, spanning 39 bases read in frame from base 1.